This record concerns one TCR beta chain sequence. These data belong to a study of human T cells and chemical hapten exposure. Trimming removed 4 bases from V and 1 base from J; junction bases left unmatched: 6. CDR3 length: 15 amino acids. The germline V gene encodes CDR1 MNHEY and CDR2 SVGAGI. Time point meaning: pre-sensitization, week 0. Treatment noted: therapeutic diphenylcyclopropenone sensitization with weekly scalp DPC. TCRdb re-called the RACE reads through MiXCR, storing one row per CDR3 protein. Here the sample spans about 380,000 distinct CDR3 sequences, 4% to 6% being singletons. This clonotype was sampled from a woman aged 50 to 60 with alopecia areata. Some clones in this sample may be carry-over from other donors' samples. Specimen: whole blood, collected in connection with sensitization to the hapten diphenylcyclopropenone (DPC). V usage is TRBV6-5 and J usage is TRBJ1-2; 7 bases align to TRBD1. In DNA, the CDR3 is TGTGCCAGCAGTTGGAGACAGGGTAATAACTATGGCTACACCTTC. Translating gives CASSWRQGNNYGYTF.